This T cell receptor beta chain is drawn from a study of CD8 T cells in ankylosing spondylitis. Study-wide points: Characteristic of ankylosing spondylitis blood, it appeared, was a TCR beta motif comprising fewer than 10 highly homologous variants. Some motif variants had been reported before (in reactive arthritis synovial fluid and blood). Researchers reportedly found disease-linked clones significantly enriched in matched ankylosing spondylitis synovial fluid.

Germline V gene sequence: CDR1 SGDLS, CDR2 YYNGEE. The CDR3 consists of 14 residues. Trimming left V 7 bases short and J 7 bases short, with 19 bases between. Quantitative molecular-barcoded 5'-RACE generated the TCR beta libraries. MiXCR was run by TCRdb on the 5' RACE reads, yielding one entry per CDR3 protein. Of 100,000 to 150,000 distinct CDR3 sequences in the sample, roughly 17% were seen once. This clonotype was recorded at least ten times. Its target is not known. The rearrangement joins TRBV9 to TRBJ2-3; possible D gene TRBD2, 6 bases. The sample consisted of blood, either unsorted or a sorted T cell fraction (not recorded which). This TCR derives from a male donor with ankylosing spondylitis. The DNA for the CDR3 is TGTGCCAGCGGGATCGGCGGGGACGCGAATACGCAGTATTTT. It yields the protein CASGIGGDANTQYF. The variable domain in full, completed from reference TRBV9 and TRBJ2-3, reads DSGVTQTPKHLITATGQRVTLRCSPRSGDLSVYWYQQSLDQGLQFLIQYYNGEERAKGNILERFSAQQFPDLHSELNLSSLELGDSALYFCASGIGGDANTQYFGPGTRLTVL.